A single T cell receptor beta chain is shown here with its context. In TCRdb, the RT-PCR reads were re-called with MiXCR into one record per CDR3 protein. This table has about 700,000 distinct CDR3 sequences, 13% to 15% appearing once. Trimming left V 3 bases short and J 4 bases short, with 15 bases between. Germline V gene lookup returns CDR1 DFQATT and CDR2 SNEGSKA (reference sequence). The length of the CDR3 is 14 residues. The sample was memory CD4+ T cells from blood. This sequence was found in a female donor in good health, serving as a healthy control. The chain is built from TRBV20-1 and TRBJ2-5; perhaps TRBD2 as D (5 bases). CDR3 amino acids: CSASPYTGGETQYF. CDR3 DNA sequence: TGCAGTGCTAGCCCCTACACCGGAGGAGAGACCCAGTACTTC.